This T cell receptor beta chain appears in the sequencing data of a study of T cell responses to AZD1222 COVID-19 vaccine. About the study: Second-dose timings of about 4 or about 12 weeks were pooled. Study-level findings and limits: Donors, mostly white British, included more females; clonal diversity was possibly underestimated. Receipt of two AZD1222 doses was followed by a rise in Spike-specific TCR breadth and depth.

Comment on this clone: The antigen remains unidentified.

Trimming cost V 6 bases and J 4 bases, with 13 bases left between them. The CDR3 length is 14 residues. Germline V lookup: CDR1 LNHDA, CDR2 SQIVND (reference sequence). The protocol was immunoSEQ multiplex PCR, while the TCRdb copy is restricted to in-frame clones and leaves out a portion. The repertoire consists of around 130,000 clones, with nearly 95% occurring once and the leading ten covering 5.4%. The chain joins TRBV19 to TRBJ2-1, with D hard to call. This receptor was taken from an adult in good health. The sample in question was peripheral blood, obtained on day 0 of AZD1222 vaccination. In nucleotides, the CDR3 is TGTGCCAGTAGCGGGTCCCCCTCGTACAATGAGCAGTTCTTC. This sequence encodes CASSGSPSYNEQFF.